This section outlines one T cell receptor (beta chain) sequence together with its context. The data were taken from a study of shared clonotypes between healthy human individuals. This CDR3 spans 18 amino acids. Germline CDR1 and CDR2: SGHVS and FNYEAQ. Germline trimming cut 1 base from V and 7 bases from J; bases unmatched to any gene: 14. At a deep level, the assay was run. TCRdb's copy holds only in-frame clones and misses some; the assay was immunoSEQ multiplex PCR. The sample lists about 1 million clones; under 80% were seen once. The sequence derives from a man aged 18-30 years in good health. Specimen: memory CD4+ T cells sorted from blood. As for subset: CD45RA-negative fraction. This rearrangement joins TRBV7-6 to TRBJ2-7; 12 bases agree with TRBD1. This chain's CDR3 is CASSLGQIPGQGAGEQYF. Written as DNA, the CDR3 is TGTGCCAGCAGCTTAGGTCAGATTCCGGGACAGGGGGCTGGGGAGCAGTACTTC.